The 24 T cell receptor beta chains given below trace back to one sample, sequenced in a study of blood T cell repertoires in COVID-19 (dated by TCRdb to 2020 to 2021). Library preparation used the immunoSEQ multiplex PCR assay. TCRdb mirrors the immuneACCESS table, restricted to in-frame sequences. Some clones are absent from its copies; in checked studies, under half trace to an unresolved V gene, and the reason for the others is unknown. The sample table lists some 82,000 clones, 90% to 95% of them with a count of one. Under 2% of the sample rests with the top ten. Sequencing was done on a sample of peripheral blood. The receptors here all came from a woman aged 45-60 years in a cohort sampled during active COVID-19.

CDR3 in DNA: TGTGCCAGCAGCTTAGGGAGCACCGGGGAGCTGTTTTTT. It yields the protein CASSLGSTGELFF. V is TRBV11-1 and J is TRBJ2-2, with D unclear. V was shortened by 1 base and J by 4 bases, with 4 bases between the two germline ends. The germline V gene has CDR1 SGHAT and CDR2 FQDESV (reference sequence). The CDR3 has 13 residues.

The chain recombines TRBV2 with TRBJ1-2; a weak D match, TRBD1 (6 bases). This CDR3 comprises 13 residues. Looked up from germline, CDR1 is SNHLY and CDR2 is FYNNEI. V was cut by 6 bases and J by 8 bases, with 16 bases left in between. CDR3 in amino acids: CASRNRELGGYTF. The CDR3 DNA reads TGTGCCAGCAGGAACAGGGAGTTAGGCGGCTACACCTTC.

V usage is TRBV18 and J usage is TRBJ2-4; D uncertain. This CDR3 has 13 amino acids. Germline CDR1 reads KGHSH; CDR2 reads LQKENI. V lost 3 bases and J 5 bases, leaving 8 bases between the germline ends. CDR3: CASSPQRENIQYF. CDR3 coding DNA: TGTGCCAGCTCACCTCAACGGGAAAACATTCAGTACTTC.

V is TRBV6-4 and J is TRBJ1-2; possibly TRBD1 for D (5 bases). V lost 3 bases, J lost 7 bases, and 12 bases lay in between. The germline CDR1 and CDR2 sequences are MRHNA and SNTAGT. The CDR3 is 13 residues long. The CDR3: CASSEGGTRGYTF. CDR3 nucleotide sequence: TGTGCCAGCAGTGAGGGAGGGACGCGTGGCTACACCTTC.

The chain couples TRBV7-8 to TRBJ1-6; D is unclear. Deletions cut 5 bases from V and 8 bases from J, with 22 bases between. Germline V gene lookup returns CDR1 SGHVS and CDR2 FQNEAQ. CDR3 length: 17 amino acids. DNA of the CDR3: TGTGCCAGCAGCCCCCGGCACGGGGTAGGGTCCTATTCACCCCTCCACTTT. Residues: CASSPRHGVGSYSPLHF. The complete variable domain, with remaining parts taken from reference TRBV7-8 and TRBJ1-6, reads GAGVSQSPRYKVAKRGQDVALRCDPISGHVSLFWYQQALGQGPEFLTYFQNEAQLDKSGLPSDRFFAERPEGSVSTLKIQRTQQEDSAVYLCASSPRHGVGSYSPLHFGNGTRLTVT.

The chain carries TRBV3-1 (or the pseudogene TRBV3-2) and TRBJ2-7; 14 nucleotides match TRBD2. The CDR3 totals 16 residues. Looked up from germline, CDR1 is LGHDT and CDR2 is YNNKEL (reference sequence). J was trimmed by 3 bases and V by 4 bases; bases with no gene match: 5. The chain's CDR3 is CASSRATSGRGYEQYF. CDR3 DNA: TGTGCCAGCAGCCGAGCGACTAGCGGGAGGGGCTACGAGCAGTACTTC.

This chain links TRBV11-2 with TRBJ1-4, with 8 nucleotides matching TRBD1. With 3 bases clipped from V and 5 bases from J, the junction kept 2 bases outside the gene matches. Germline V gene lookup returns CDR1 SGHAT and CDR2 FQNNGV. The CDR3 is made up of 14 amino acids. In DNA, the CDR3 is TGTGCCAGCAGCTTTCGGACAGGGAATGAAAAACTGTTTTTT. Its translation is CASSFRTGNEKLFF.

This clone was seen only a few times. The V and J genes are TRBV5-1 and TRBJ1-6; D gene uncertain. Germline lookup yields CDR1 SGHRS and CDR2 YFSETQ. Trimming shortened V by 3 bases and J by 7 bases, and 11 bases separated the two germline ends. The CDR3 contains 14 residues. The DNA of the CDR3 is TGCGCCAGCAGCTCAGACGGAGCGAATTCACCCCTCCACTTT. Protein sequence: CASSSDGANSPLHF.

This chain connects TRBV10-3 to TRBJ2-5; a weak D match, TRBD1 (6 bases). The V end lost 2 bases, the J end lost 2 bases, and 15 bases lay between the germline ends. There are 16 residues in the CDR3. CDR1 and CDR2 (germline): ENHRY, SYGVKD. Here the CDR3 DNA reads TGTGCCATCAGTGAGCGACTTGGACAGATACAAGAGACCCAGTACTTC. As protein: CAISERLGQIQETQYF.

The chain employs TRBV12-5 and TRBJ2-7, with TRBD2 as a possible D gene (6 bases). In germline, CDR1 is LGHNT, CDR2 FRNRAP. Trimming shortened V by 6 bases and J by 0 bases, and 12 bases separated the two germline ends. This CDR3 spans 14 amino acids. The CDR3 DNA sequence: TGTGCTAGTGGCTCTAGCGAGAGCTCCTACGAGCAGTACTTC. Amino acids: CASGSSESSYEQYF.

In nucleotides, the CDR3 is TGTGCCAGCAGTCCTCAGGGGGCCCGGGGGAGACCCCAGCATTTT. The encoded protein is CASSPQGARGRPQHF. The V call is TRBV6-4, the J call TRBJ1-5; TRBD1 aligns across 8 bases. After removal of 5 bases from V and 10 bases from J, the junction contained 13 bases not matched to a gene. The CDR3 is 15 residues long. CDR1 and CDR2 from the germline V gene are MRHNA and SNTAGT.

The J gene is TRBJ1-1, the V gene TRBV27; no firm D call. The germline gives CDR1 MNHEY, CDR2 SMNVEV (reference sequence). V was clipped by 4 bases and J by 4 bases, with 10 bases between them. The CDR3 is made up of 13 amino acids. Here the CDR3 reads CASSSSRGTEAFF. The CDR3 nucleotides are TGTGCCAGCAGTTCGTCCCGGGGCACTGAAGCTTTCTTT.

This rearrangement joins TRBV15 to TRBJ1-1; possibly TRBD1 for D (6 bases). The CDR3 loop spans 14 amino acids. The germline V and J ends were trimmed by 1 base and 7 bases, with 13 bases remaining between them. In germline, CDR1 is LNHNV, CDR2 YYDKDF (reference sequence). The CDR3 region is CATSRGGGAGEAFF. As DNA, the CDR3 is TGTGCCACCAGCAGAGGCGGGGGCGCGGGTGAAGCTTTCTTT.

The chain links TRBV3-1 (or the pseudogene TRBV3-2) to TRBJ2-1; 11 bases agree with TRBD2. CDR1 is LGHDT and CDR2 is YNNKEL in the germline V gene (reference sequence). This CDR3 spans 16 amino acids. The junction had 6 bases not matched to a gene; V was cut back by 1 base and J by 7 bases. The CDR3 sequence is CASSQVSTSGGNEQFF. The CDR3 DNA sequence: TGTGCCAGCAGCCAAGTATCTACTAGCGGGGGTAATGAGCAGTTCTTC.

The V call is TRBV10-3, the J call TRBJ2-5; 7 bases are a match to TRBD1. The junction had 9 bases not matched to a gene; V was cut back by 0 bases and J by 2 bases. The length of the CDR3 is 17 residues. Looked up from germline, CDR1 is ENHRY and CDR2 is SYGVKD. CDR3 sequence (DNA): TGTGCCATCAGTGAGTCCCTGCCGGGGACAGTACAAGAGACCCAGTACTTC. Its protein is CAISESLPGTVQETQYF.

V and J are TRBV2 and TRBJ1-5, with 11 bases matching TRBD1. With V trimmed by 4 bases and J by 5 bases, 1 base remained unmatched. The CDR3 contains 14 residues. Germline CDR1 and CDR2: SNHLY and FYNNEI. The CDR3 DNA reads as TGTGCCAGCAGTGTGGGACAGGGGGATCAGCCCCAGCATTTT. It translates to CASSVGQGDQPQHF.

The chain uses TRBV7-2 and TRBJ2-1; 7 bases line up with TRBD2. CDR1 SGHTA and CDR2 FQGNSA come from the germline V gene. The CDR3 has 15 residues. V lost 4 bases to trimming and J lost 3 bases; unmatched junction nucleotides: 6. The DNA for the CDR3 is TGTGCCAGCAGCTCGGGGAGGGCCAGCTACAATGAGCAGTTCTTC. Its translation is CASSSGRASYNEQFF.

The V call is TRBV15, the J call TRBJ2-6; TRBD1 agrees at 9 bases. V trimming: 0 bases; J trimming: 2 bases; junction bases outside the gene matches: 11. The germline CDR1 and CDR2 sequences are LNHNV and YYDKDF (reference sequence). CDR3 length equals 20 residues. Written as DNA, the CDR3 is TGTGCCACCAGCAGAGACTTTCCCGGGACAGGGATCCCTGGGGCCAACGTCCTGACTTTC. The encoded protein is CATSRDFPGTGIPGANVLTF.

V usage is TRBV27 and J usage is TRBJ2-4; 11 bases match TRBD1. V lost 6 bases to trimming and J lost 6 bases; unmatched junction nucleotides: 1. The CDR3 is 13 amino acids. The germline CDR1 and CDR2 sequences are MNHEY and SMNVEV (reference sequence). In nucleotides, the CDR3 is TGTGCCAGCAGGGGGACAGGGGGAAACATTCAGTACTTC. This codes for CASRGTGGNIQYF.

The V and J genes are TRBV6-5 and TRBJ2-7, with 8 bases identical to TRBD1. The CDR3 is 15 residues long. The junction had 8 bases not matched to a gene; V was cut back by 6 bases and J by 1 base. The germline CDR1 and CDR2 sequences are MNHEY and SVGAGI. CDR3 sequence reads: CASRGEQGGSYEQYF. In DNA form, the CDR3 reads TGTGCCAGCAGGGGTGAACAGGGGGGTTCCTACGAGCAGTACTTC.

The chain couples TRBV5-1 to TRBJ1-1; maybe TRBD1 (6 bases). Trimming left V 2 bases short and J 1 base short, with 9 bases between. The germline V gene encodes CDR1 SGHRS and CDR2 YFSETQ. The CDR3 is 14 amino acids. CDR3 bases: TGCGCCAGCAGCTTCCAGGGGAAGAACACTGAAGCTTTCTTT. Its protein product is CASSFQGKNTEAFF.

This rearrangement joins TRBV11-2 to TRBJ2-3, with 7 nucleotides matching TRBD1. The CDR3 is 16 residues long. Germline assignment: CDR1 SGHAT and CDR2 FQNNGV. Trimming at V came to 5 bases and at J to 4 bases, leaving 12 bases not matched to a gene. Here the CDR3 reads CASSLTGDGRPDTQYF. The CDR3 nucleotides read TGTGCCAGCAGCCTAACAGGGGACGGAAGACCAGATACGCAGTATTTT. Full variable domain (missing parts from reference TRBV11-2 and TRBJ2-3): EAGVAQSPRYKIIEKRQSVAFWCNPISGHATLYWYQQILGQGPKLLIQFQNNGVVDDSQLPKDRFSAERLKGVDSTLKIQPAKLEDSAVYLCASSLTGDGRPDTQYFGPGTRLTVL.

This chain uses TRBV27 with TRBJ2-1; 7 bases are shared with TRBD1. Looked up from germline, CDR1 is MNHEY and CDR2 is SMNVEV (reference sequence). The CDR3 has 17 amino acids. V shed 6 bases, J shed 1 base, and the junction held 12 bases outside the gene matches. The CDR3 DNA is TGTGCCAGCAGACCCCCCACAGGGGCCCCTTCCTACAATGAGCAGTTCTTC. Protein product: CASRPPTGAPSYNEQFF.

This sequence joins TRBV19 and TRBJ2-1; a weak D match, TRBD2 (7 bases). From germline, CDR1 is LNHDA and CDR2 SQIVND (reference sequence). The V end lost 10 bases, the J end lost 6 bases, and 16 bases lay between the germline ends. The CDR3 covers 13 residues. CDR3 bases: TGTGCCATCCGGGGAGGGGGATCCAATGAGCAGTTCTTC. Amino acid sequence: CAIRGGGSNEQFF.